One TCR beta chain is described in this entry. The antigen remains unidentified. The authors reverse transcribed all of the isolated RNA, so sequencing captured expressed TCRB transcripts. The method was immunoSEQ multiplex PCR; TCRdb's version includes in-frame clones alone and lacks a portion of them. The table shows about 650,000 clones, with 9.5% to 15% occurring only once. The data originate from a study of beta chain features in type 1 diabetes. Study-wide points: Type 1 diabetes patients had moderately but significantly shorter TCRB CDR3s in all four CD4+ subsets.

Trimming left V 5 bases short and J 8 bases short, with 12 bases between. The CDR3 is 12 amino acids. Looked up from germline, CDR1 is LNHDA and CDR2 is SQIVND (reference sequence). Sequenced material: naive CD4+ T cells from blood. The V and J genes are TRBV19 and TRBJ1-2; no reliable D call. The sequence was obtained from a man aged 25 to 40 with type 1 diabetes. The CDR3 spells CASSPQGVGYTF. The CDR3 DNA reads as TGTGCCAGTAGTCCTCAAGGTGTGGGCTACACCTTC.